One sample yielded the 22 T cell receptor beta chains listed below, sequenced in a study of blood T cell repertoires in COVID-19. Here immunoSEQ multiplex PCR was the method, and the copy in TCRdb shows in-frame clones only, minus some. This table holds roughly 35,000 clones, 75% to 90% found once. The sequenced sample consisted of peripheral blood. The receptors derive from a man aged 65 to 85 with acute or convalescent COVID-19.

The chain couples TRBV7-2 to TRBJ2-2, with 11 bases that match TRBD2. The length of the CDR3 is 16 residues. V lost 4 bases and J lost 4; bases outside the gene matches: 5. Germline CDR1 reads SGHTA; CDR2 reads FQGNSA. The CDR3 sequence is CASSSLAGVGTGELFF. CDR3 sequence (DNA): TGTGCCAGCAGCTCACTAGCGGGAGTCGGCACCGGGGAGCTGTTTTTT. The complete variable domain, with remaining parts taken from reference TRBV7-2 and TRBJ2-2, reads GAGVSQSPSNKVTEKGKDVELRCDPISGHTALYWYRQSLGQGLEFLIYFQGNSAPDKSGLPSDRFSAERTGGSVSTLTIQRTQQEDSAVYLCASSSLAGVGTGELFFGEGSRLTVL.

The chain uses TRBV2 and TRBJ1-4; 8 bases agree with TRBD1. CDR1 is SNHLY and CDR2 is FYNNEI in the germline V gene. This CDR3 comprises 15 residues. V lost 4 bases to trimming and J lost 4 bases; unmatched junction nucleotides: 5. The CDR3 spells CASSVQGQDNEKLFF. The CDR3 bases are TGTGCCAGCAGTGTACAGGGACAGGATAATGAAAAACTGTTTTTT.

This clone turned up a few times. The V call is TRBV7-3, the J call TRBJ1-2; 9 nucleotides match TRBD1. The CDR3 contains 15 residues. Trimming took 5 bases from V and 2 from J; bases not matched to a gene: 6. Germline-derived CDR1 and CDR2 are SGHTA and FQGTGA. The CDR3 sequence: CASSPGTGSNYGYTF. CDR3 nucleotide sequence: TGTGCCAGCAGCCCCGGGACAGGGAGCAACTATGGCTACACCTTC.

This chain joins TRBV24-1 and TRBJ2-1, with TRBD2 identical over 9 bases. This CDR3 contains 15 residues. The V segment lost 5 bases and the J segment 5 bases; nucleotides outside the gene matches: 6. Germline lookup yields CDR1 KGHDR and CDR2 SFDVKD. The CDR3 DNA reads TGTGCCACCAGTGGGGCTAGCGGGGAGAACAATGAGCAGTTCTTC. Translated: CATSGASGENNEQFF.

The chain links TRBV12-3 or TRBV12-4 to TRBJ1-5, with D tentatively TRBD1 (5 bases). The V and J ends lost 3 bases and 5 bases respectively, with 8 bases between them. The CDR3 is 13 residues long. The CDR3 DNA sequence: TGTGCCAGCAGTTTGTCCAGGGATCAGCCCCAGCATTTT. Amino acids: CASSLSRDQPQHF.

The chain has TRBV6-5 and TRBJ2-1; tentative D call: TRBD2 (5 bases). The CDR3 totals 13 residues. CDR1 and CDR2 from the germline V gene are MNHEY and SVGAGI. The V and J ends lost 6 bases and 4 bases respectively, with 10 bases between them. CDR3 amino acids: CASRTPGYNEQFF. In nucleotides, the CDR3 is TGTGCCAGCAGGACTCCGGGGTACAATGAGCAGTTCTTC.

J is TRBJ1-2 and V is TRBV5-4, with 8 nucleotides matching TRBD1. The CDR3 length is 14 residues. The ends lost 1 base at V and 7 bases at J; junction bases unmatched: 6. In germline, CDR1 is SGHNT, CDR2 YYREEE (reference sequence). The CDR3: CASSLTGGFSGYTF. DNA for the CDR3: TGTGCCAGCAGCTTGACAGGGGGATTCTCTGGCTACACCTTC.

The chain uses TRBV7-8 and TRBJ1-6; tentatively, D is TRBD1 (5 bases). The CDR3 runs 17 residues. Germline values: CDR1 SGHVS, CDR2 FQNEAQ. V dropped 1 base and J dropped 3 bases, with 13 bases sitting between them. The CDR3 is CASSLVGQRYYNSPLHF. The CDR3 coding sequence is TGTGCCAGCAGCTTAGTGGGGCAGCGCTACTATAATTCACCCCTCCACTTT.

The V call is TRBV11-2, the J call TRBJ2-5, with D possibly matching TRBD1 (5 bases). The V gene lost 5 bases and the J gene lost 5 bases, with 12 bases spanning the gap. This CDR3 has 13 amino acids. The V gene's germline CDR1 is SGHAT and CDR2 FQNNGV. The DNA of the CDR3 is TGTGCCAGCAGCCCGAATAGGGGCGAGACCCAGTACTTC. Translation gives CASSPNRGETQYF.

J is TRBJ1-2 and V is TRBV18; no firm D call. The CDR3 covers 13 residues. V lost 6 bases to trimming and J lost 10 bases, with 18 bases between them. Per germline, CDR1 KGHSH and CDR2 LQKENI. The CDR3 loop reads CASSQNAGSDYTF. CDR3 nucleotides: TGTGCCAGCTCCCAGAACGCGGGGTCGGACTACACCTTC.

The rearrangement joins TRBV28 to TRBJ2-2, with a possible D match to TRBD2 (6 bases). Germline assignment: CDR1 MDHEN and CDR2 SYDVKM. CDR3 length: 15 residues. Trimming stripped 1 base from V and 6 bases from J, with 12 bases between. The CDR3 DNA follows: TGTGCCAGCAGTTTATCCGGGGGAAGTCCCGGGGAGCTGTTTTTT. This gives the protein CASSLSGGSPGELFF.

This clone occurred once. V usage is TRBV28 and J usage is TRBJ2-3; 13 bases map to TRBD2. V gave up 5 bases and J gave up 0 bases; unmatched junction bases: 14. Germline V gene lookup returns CDR1 MDHEN and CDR2 SYDVKM. The CDR3 extends over 20 amino acids. In DNA form, the CDR3 reads TGTGCCAGCAGTCCCCGGACTAGCGGGAGATGGCGTTCTAGCACAGATACGCAGTATTTT. This translates into CASSPRTSGRWRSSTDTQYF.

This chain joins TRBV3-1 (or the pseudogene TRBV3-2) and TRBJ2-3, with TRBD2 identical over 7 bases. Germline values: CDR1 LGHDT, CDR2 YNNKEL (reference sequence). With V trimmed by 4 bases and J by 5 bases, 9 bases remained unmatched. This CDR3 has 15 amino acids. In DNA form, the CDR3 reads TGTGCCAGCAGCCCCCGAAGGTCGGGGGGAGATACGCAGTATTTT. This encodes CASSPRRSGGDTQYF.

The rearrangement uses TRBV27 and TRBJ1-4, with 7 bases lining up with TRBD1. The length of the CDR3 is 13 residues. V trimming: 2 bases; J trimming: 7 bases; junction bases outside the gene matches: 1. From germline, CDR1 is MNHEY and CDR2 SMNVEV (reference sequence). CDR3 protein: CASSLDRAEKLFF. In DNA, the CDR3 is TGTGCCAGCAGTTTAGACAGGGCTGAAAAACTGTTTTTT.

The chain combines TRBV27 with TRBJ2-1, with 15 bases aligning to TRBD2. After removal of 1 base from V and 3 bases from J, the junction contained 7 bases not matched to a gene. The germline V gene has CDR1 MNHEY and CDR2 SMNVEV (reference sequence). The CDR3 is 19 residues long. The CDR3 spells CASSLYGGTSGRFYNEQFF. The CDR3 nucleotides read TGTGCCAGCAGTTTATACGGAGGGACTAGCGGGAGGTTCTACAATGAGCAGTTCTTC.

J is TRBJ1-1 and V is TRBV6-2 or TRBV6-3; the D is unclear. The length of the CDR3 is 12 residues. The germline V gene encodes CDR1 MNHEY and CDR2 SVGEGT. V lost 4 bases and J lost 1, with 4 bases in between. Written as DNA, the CDR3 is TGTGCCAGCAGTTCAGAGAACACTGAAGCTTTCTTT. This codes for CASSSENTEAFF.

The chain couples TRBV10-3 to TRBJ1-1, with D tentatively TRBD1 (5 bases). CDR1 and CDR2 from the germline V gene are ENHRY and SYGVKD. The CDR3 length is 15 residues. Trimming took 0 bases from V and 2 from J, leaving 10 bases between them. The CDR3 protein is CAISESGRDNTEAFF. The DNA of the CDR3 is TGTGCCATCAGTGAGTCTGGCAGGGATAACACTGAAGCTTTCTTT.

J is TRBJ1-2 and V is TRBV28, with D perhaps TRBD1 (5 bases). Germline V gene sequence: CDR1 MDHEN, CDR2 SYDVKM. Trimming shortened V by 3 bases and J by 3 bases, and 14 bases separated the two germline ends. There are 15 residues in the CDR3. The CDR3 is CASSLGQVEYYGYTF. As DNA, the CDR3 is TGTGCCAGCAGTTTGGGGCAGGTCGAATACTATGGCTACACCTTC.

The chain uses TRBV6-6 and TRBJ1-1, with D maybe TRBD1 (6 bases). V shed 7 bases and J shed 1 base, with 19 bases lying between them. Germline V gives CDR1 MNHNY, CDR2 SVGAGI (reference sequence). CDR3 length: 16 amino acids. CDR3 residues: CASTKSGGGGNTEAFF. The CDR3 DNA reads TGTGCCAGCACCAAATCGGGAGGAGGGGGGAACACTGAAGCTTTCTTT.

DNA of the CDR3: TGTGCCAGCAGCTTAGAACGGGGGAGGGCCTACACCGGGGAGCTGTTTTTT. It yields the protein CASSLERGRAYTGELFF. The rearrangement uses TRBV7-9 and TRBJ2-2, with 7 bases aligning to TRBD2. The germline gives CDR1 SEHNR, CDR2 FQNEAQ (reference sequence). The length of the CDR3 is 17 residues. Unmatched junction bases numbered 8, after V lost 1 base and J lost 3 bases. The whole variable domain, remainder taken from reference TRBV7-9 and TRBJ2-2, is DTGVSQNPRHKITKRGQNVTFRCDPISEHNRLYWYRQTLGQGPEFLTYFQNEAQLEKSRLLSDRFSAERPKGSFSTLEIQRTEQGDSAMYLCASSLERGRAYTGELFFGEGSRLTVL.

The chain carries TRBV7-2 and TRBJ1-2; TRBD1 is a possible D gene (6 bases). Germline loops: CDR1 SGHTA, CDR2 FQGNSA. The CDR3 consists of 13 residues. With 3 bases removed from V and 6 bases from J, the gap between germline ends came to 11 bases. CDR3 loop: CASSFGRGNGYTF. The CDR3 DNA reads TGTGCCAGCAGCTTCGGCAGGGGAAATGGCTACACCTTC.

V gene TRBV5-4 combines with J gene TRBJ2-2; 12 nucleotides line up with TRBD2. J gave up 5 bases and V 6 bases, and 5 bases lay outside the gene matches. The V gene's germline CDR1 is SGHNT and CDR2 YYREEE (reference sequence). This CDR3 region has 15 residues. The CDR3 DNA is TGTGCCAGCACACGACTAGCGGGAGAGACCGGGGAGCTGTTTTTT. Its translation is CASTRLAGETGELFF. Full variable domain (missing parts from reference TRBV5-4 and TRBJ2-2): ETGVTQSPTHLIKTRGQQVTLRCSSQSGHNTVSWYQQALGQGPQFIFQYYREEENGRGNFPPRFSGLQFPNYSSELNVNALELDDSALYLCASTRLAGETGELFFGEGSRLTVL.